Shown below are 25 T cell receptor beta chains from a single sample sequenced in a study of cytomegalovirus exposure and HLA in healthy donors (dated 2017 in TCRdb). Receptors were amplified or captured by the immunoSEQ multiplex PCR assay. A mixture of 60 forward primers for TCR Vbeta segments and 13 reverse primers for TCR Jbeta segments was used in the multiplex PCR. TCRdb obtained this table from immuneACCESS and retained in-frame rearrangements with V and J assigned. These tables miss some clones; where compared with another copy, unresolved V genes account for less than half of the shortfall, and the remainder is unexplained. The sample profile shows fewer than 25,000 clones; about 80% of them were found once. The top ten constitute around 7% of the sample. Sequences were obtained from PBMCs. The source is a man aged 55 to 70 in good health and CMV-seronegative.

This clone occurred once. Written as DNA, the CDR3 is TGTGCCAGCTCCCCGATCAACATGGAGGCTTTCTTT. It yields the protein CASSPINMEAFF. The rearrangement uses TRBV18 and TRBJ1-1; the D is unclear. The V and J ends lost 6 bases and 11 bases respectively, with 16 bases between them. Germline V gene lookup returns CDR1 KGHSH and CDR2 LQKENI. The CDR3 length is 12 residues.

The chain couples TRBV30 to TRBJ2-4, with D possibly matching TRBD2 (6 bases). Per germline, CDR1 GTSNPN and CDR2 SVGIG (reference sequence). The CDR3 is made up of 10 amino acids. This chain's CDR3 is CASGQDIQYF. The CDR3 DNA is TGTGCTAGCGGCCAGGACATTCAGTACTTC.

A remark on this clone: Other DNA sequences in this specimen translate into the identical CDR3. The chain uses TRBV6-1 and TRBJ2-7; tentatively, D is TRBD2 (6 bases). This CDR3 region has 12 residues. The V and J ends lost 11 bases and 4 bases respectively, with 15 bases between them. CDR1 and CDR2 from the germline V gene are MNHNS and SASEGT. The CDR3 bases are TGTGCCGGGGGAGGTGGACCTTACGAGCAGTACTTC. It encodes CAGGGGPYEQYF.

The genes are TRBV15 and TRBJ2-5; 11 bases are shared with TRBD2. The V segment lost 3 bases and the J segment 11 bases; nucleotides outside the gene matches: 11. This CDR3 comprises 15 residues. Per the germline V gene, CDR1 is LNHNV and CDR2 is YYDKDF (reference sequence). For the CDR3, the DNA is TGTGCCACCAGCAGTAACCTAGCGGGAGGAGGTGAGCAGTACTTC. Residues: CATSSNLAGGGEQYF.

The CDR3 here is CASSLGQGAYNEQFF. The CDR3 bases are TGTGCCAGCAGCTTAGGGCAGGGGGCGTACAATGAGCAGTTCTTC. This chain joins TRBV7-9 and TRBJ2-1; TRBD1 matches 8 bases. Unmatched junction bases numbered 3, after V lost 1 base and J lost 4 bases. Germline V gene sequence: CDR1 SEHNR, CDR2 FQNEAQ (reference sequence). The CDR3 sequence is 15 residues long.

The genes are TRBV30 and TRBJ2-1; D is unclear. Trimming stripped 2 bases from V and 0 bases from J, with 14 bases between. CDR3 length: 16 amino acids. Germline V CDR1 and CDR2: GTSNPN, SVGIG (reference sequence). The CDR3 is CAWSRDRASSYNEQFF. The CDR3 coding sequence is TGTGCCTGGAGTCGAGACCGAGCTAGCTCCTACAATGAGCAGTTCTTC.

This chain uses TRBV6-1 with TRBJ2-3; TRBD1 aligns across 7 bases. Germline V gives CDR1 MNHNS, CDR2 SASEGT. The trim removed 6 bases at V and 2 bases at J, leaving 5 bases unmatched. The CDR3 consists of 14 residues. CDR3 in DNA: TGTGCCAGCAGACCAGGACAGGCCACAGATACGCAGTATTTT. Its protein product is CASRPGQATDTQYF.

The CDR3 nucleotides read TGTGCCAGCAGTTACTCGCGAGGGATGGGCTCTGAAGCTTTCTTT. Translated: CASSYSRGMGSEAFF. This chain uses TRBV6-5 with TRBJ1-1; no firm D call. The CDR3 contains 15 residues. V shed 0 bases and J shed 6 bases, with 14 bases lying between them. Germline V lookup: CDR1 MNHEY, CDR2 SVGAGI.

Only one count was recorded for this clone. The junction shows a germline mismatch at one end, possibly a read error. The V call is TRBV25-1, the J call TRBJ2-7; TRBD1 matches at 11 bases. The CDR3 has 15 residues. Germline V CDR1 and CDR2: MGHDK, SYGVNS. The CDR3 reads CASSGTGGNSYERYF. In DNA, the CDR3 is TGTGCCAGCAGTGGGACAGGGGGCAACTCCTACGAGCGGTACTTC.

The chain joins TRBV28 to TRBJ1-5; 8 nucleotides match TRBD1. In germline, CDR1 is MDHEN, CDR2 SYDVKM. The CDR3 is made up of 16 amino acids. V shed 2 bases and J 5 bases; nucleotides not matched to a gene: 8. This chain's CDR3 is CASSLAPGGADQPQHF. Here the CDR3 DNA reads TGTGCCAGCAGTTTAGCCCCAGGGGGCGCGGATCAGCCCCAGCATTTT.

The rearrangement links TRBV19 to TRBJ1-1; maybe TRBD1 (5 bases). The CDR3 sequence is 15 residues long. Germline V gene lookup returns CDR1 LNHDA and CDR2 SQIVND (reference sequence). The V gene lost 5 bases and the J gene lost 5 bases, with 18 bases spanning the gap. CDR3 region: CASSPAGPRRTEAFF. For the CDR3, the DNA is TGTGCCAGTAGTCCCGCGGGACCACGAAGGACTGAAGCTTTCTTT.

DNA for the CDR3: TGTGCCAGCAGCGTCGCAGGGTTTGGTGAAAAACTGTTTTTT. Translation: CASSVAGFGEKLFF. The chain recombines TRBV7-9 with TRBJ1-4; a weak D match, TRBD1 (5 bases). In germline, CDR1 is SEHNR, CDR2 FQNEAQ (reference sequence). The V and J ends lost 5 bases and 7 bases respectively, with 14 bases between them. The CDR3 is 14 residues long.

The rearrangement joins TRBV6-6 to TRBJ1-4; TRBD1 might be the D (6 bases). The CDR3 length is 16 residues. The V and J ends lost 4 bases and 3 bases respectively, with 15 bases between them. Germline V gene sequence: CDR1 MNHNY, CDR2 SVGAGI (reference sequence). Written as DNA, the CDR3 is TGTGCCAGCAGTTCCACAGCGAAGGGGGCTAATGAAAAACTGTTTTTT. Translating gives CASSSTAKGANEKLFF.

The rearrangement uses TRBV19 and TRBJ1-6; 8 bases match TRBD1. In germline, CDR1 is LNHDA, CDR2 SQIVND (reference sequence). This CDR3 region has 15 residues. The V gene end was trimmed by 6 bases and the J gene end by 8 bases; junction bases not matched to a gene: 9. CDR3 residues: CASRKTGATYSPLHF. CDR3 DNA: TGTGCCAGTAGGAAGACAGGGGCTACGTATTCACCCCTCCACTTT. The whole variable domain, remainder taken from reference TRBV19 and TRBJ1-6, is DGGITQSPKYLFRKEGQNVTLSCEQNLNHDAMYWYRQDPGQGLRLIYYSQIVNDFQKGDIAEGYSVSREKKESFPLTVTSAQKNPTAFYLCASRKTGATYSPLHFGNGTRLTVT.

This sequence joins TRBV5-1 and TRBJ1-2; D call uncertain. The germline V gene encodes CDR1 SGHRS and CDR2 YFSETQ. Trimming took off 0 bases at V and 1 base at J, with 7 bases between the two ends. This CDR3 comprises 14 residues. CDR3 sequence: CASSLGEVNYGYTF. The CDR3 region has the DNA TGCGCCAGCAGCTTGGGCGAGGTTAACTATGGCTACACCTTC.

DNA of the CDR3: TGTGCCAGCAGCTTAGGGTTAGCCCTCACTGAAGCTTTCTTT. This sequence encodes CASSLGLALTEAFF. V usage is TRBV7-3 and J usage is TRBJ1-1; D not resolved. V lost 2 bases and J lost 4, with 11 bases in between. The CDR3 consists of 14 residues. Looked up from germline, CDR1 is SGHTA and CDR2 is FQGTGA.

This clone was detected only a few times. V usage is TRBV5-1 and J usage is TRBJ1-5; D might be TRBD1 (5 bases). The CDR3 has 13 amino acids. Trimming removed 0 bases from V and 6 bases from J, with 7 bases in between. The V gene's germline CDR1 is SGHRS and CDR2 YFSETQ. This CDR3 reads CASSLAGGQPQHF. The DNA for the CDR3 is TGCGCCAGCAGCTTGGCCGGGGGTCAGCCCCAGCATTTT.

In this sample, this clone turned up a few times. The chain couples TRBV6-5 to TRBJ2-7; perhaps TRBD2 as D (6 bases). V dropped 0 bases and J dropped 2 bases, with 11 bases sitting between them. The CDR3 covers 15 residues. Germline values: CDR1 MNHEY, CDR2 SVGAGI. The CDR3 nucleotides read TGTGCCAGCAGTTACTCTGGGGGAGGCACCTACGAGCAGTACTTC. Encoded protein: CASSYSGGGTYEQYF.

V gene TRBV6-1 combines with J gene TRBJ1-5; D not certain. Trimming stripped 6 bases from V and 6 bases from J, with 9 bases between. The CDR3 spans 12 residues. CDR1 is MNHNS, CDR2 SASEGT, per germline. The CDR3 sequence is CASRDWAQPQHF. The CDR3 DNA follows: TGTGCCAGCAGGGACTGGGCTCAGCCCCAGCATTTT.

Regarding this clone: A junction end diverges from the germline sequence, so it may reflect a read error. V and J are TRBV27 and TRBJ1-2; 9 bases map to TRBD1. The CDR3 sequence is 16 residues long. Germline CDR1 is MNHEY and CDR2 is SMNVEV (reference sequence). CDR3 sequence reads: CASSLAAQGASDGYPF. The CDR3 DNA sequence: TGTGCCAGCAGTTTAGCGGCACAGGGGGCGTCCGATGGCTACCCCTTC.

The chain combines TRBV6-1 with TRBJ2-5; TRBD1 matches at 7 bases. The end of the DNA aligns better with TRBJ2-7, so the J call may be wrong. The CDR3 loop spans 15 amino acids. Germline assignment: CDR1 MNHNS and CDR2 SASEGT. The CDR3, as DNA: TGTGCCAGCAGTGAAGAGGGGGCTTCGCGCTACGAGCAGTACTTC. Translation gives CASSEEGASRYEQYF.

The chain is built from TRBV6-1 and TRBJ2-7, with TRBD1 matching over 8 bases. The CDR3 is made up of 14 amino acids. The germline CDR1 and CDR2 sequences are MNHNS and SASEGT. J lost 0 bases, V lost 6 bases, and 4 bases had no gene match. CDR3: CASSRTGGSYEQYF. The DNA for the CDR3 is TGTGCCAGCAGCCGAACAGGGGGCTCCTACGAGCAGTACTTC.

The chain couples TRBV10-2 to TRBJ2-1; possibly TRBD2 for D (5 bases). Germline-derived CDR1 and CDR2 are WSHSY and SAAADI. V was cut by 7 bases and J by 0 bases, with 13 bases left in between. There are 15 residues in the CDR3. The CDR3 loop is CASNDRGSSYNEQFF. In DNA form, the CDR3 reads TGCGCCAGCAACGACCGGGGAAGCTCCTACAATGAGCAGTTCTTC.

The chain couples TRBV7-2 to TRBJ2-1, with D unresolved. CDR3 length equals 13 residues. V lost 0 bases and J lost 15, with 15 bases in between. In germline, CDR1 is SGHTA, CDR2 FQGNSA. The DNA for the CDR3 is TGTGCCAGCAGCTTAGCTAGTGGGCTCACTTCGTTCTTC. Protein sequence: CASSLASGLTSFF.

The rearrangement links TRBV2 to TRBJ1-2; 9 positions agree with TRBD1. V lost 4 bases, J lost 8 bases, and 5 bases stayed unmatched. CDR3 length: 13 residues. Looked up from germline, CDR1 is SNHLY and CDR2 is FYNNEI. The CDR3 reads CASSVQGAGGYTF. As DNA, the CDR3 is TGTGCCAGCAGTGTACAGGGGGCGGGCGGCTACACCTTC.